The text below deals with one TCR beta chain. Its antigen is not yet known. Per-nucleotide qualities are absent, and no much larger clonotype sits a single base away. These data belong to a study of blood T cell repertoires in COVID-19 (dated by TCRdb to the early 2020s). Turning to the overall study: Samples from collaborators originated in the United States, Italy and Spain and spanned both the acute and convalescent phases of COVID-19. Samples were obtained from the ongoing ImmuneRACE study (first 160 participants) and from about 1,300 subjects provided by 6 global collaborators. A de-identified subject ID, COVID-19 status, age in years and sex were almost always included in the sample metadata. The repertoires were released in a freely available public database intended as a resource for research on the immune response to SARS-CoV-2. Subjects who had been exposed to COVID-19, were actively infected with it, or had recovered from it provided the deeply sampled blood TCRbeta repertoires that made up the dataset. The material from the prospective study consisted of cDNA or gDNA derived from T cells, B-cell-depleted T cells, or PBMCs. Where available, HLA class I and class II types were taken from metadata supplied by the sample provider and were not determined by assay-based typing.

Results and caveats for the whole study, not just this receptor: The quantity of clinical and demographic metadata differed by source and by participant and was supplied without curation.

Whole blood was collected in K2EDTA tubes by collaborating institutions according to the institutions' own protocols. For TCRbeta analysis, collaborators shipped samples in one of three forms: frozen whole blood, isolated PBMCs, or DNA extracted from either of those sample types. Trimming takes 0 bases from V and 8 bases from J, and the germline ends sit 8 bases apart. CDR1 SGHRS and CDR2 YFSETQ were looked up in the germline V gene. Reading from cysteine to phenylalanine, the CDR3 counts 13 amino acids. Only CDR3 DNA is held: 39 bases, read in frame from base 1. TCRbeta CDR3 regions were amplified from genomic DNA by means of the immunoSEQ Assay, a bias-controlled multiplex PCR. Per the source publication's procedure: The number of nucleated cells in each sample was estimated from the amplification of reference gene primers within the assay. To quantify the absolute abundance of each unique TCRbeta CDR3 rearrangement, sequence reads were collapsed and filtered. For each sample, productive Simpson clonality was calculated as the square root of Simpson's diversity index over productive rearrangements. The table comes from immuneACCESS by way of TCRdb, which keeps in-frame sequences with V and J called. Part of the clones is missing from these tables; in studies checked, under half for an unresolved V gene and the rest for unknown reasons. V, J and clone size are those of that table, while D and trimming were read from the DNA. The sample data list some 310,000 clones, and roughly 91% of these were observed just once. Together, the top ten hold 1% of the sample.

The chain uses TRBV5-1 and TRBJ1-4, with TRBD1 tentatively as D gene (6 bases match). The receptor comes from a man aged 45-65 years with active or convalescent COVID-19. Sequences were obtained from peripheral blood. The DNA sequence is as follows: TGCGCCAGCAGCTTGGGACAGGCAGAAAAACTGTTTTTT. This encodes CASSLGQAEKLFF.